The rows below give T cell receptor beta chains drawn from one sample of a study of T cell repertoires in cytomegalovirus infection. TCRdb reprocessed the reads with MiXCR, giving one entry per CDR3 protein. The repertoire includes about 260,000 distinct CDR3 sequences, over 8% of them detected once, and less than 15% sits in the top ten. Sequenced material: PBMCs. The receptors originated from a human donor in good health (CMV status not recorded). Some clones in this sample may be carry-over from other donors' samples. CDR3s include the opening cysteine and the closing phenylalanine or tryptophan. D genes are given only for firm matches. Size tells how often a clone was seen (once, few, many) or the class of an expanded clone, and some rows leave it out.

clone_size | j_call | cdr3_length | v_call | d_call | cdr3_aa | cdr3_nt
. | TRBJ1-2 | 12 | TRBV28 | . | CASSLRRNGYTF | TGTGCCAGCAGTTTACGGCGAAATGGCTACACCTTC
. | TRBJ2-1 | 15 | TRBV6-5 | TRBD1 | CASSYPGTGGNEQFF | TGTGCCAGCAGTTACCCCGGGACAGGGGGCAATGAGCAGTTCTTC
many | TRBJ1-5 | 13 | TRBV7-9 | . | CASSLGRGSPQHF | TGTGCCAGCAGCTTGGGTAGAGGATCGCCCCAGCATTTT
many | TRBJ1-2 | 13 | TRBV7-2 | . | CASSFQGFYGYTF | TGTGCCAGCAGCTTCCAGGGGTTCTATGGCTACACCTTC
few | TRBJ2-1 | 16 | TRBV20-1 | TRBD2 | CSARVPTSGPYNEQFF | TGCAGTGCTAGAGTCCCGACTAGCGGCCCCTACAATGAGCAGTTCTTC
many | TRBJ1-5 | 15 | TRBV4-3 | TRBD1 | CASSQDRQGGQPQHF | TGCGCCAGCAGCCAAGATCGACAGGGTGGTCAGCCCCAGCATTTT
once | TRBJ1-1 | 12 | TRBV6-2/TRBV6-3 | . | CASKRGATEAFF | TGTGCCAGCAAGCGGGGGGCCACTGAAGCTTTCTTT
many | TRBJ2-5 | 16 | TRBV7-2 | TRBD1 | CASSLHPGTGGETQYF | TGTGCCAGCAGCTTACACCCCGGGACAGGGGGGGAGACCCAGTACTTC
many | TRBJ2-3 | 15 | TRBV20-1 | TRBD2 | CSASRLAGELDTQYF | TGCAGTGCTTCCCGACTAGCGGGGGAGCTAGATACGCAGTATTTT
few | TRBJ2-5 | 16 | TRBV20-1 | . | CSASRERKVSGETQYF | TGCAGTGCTAGCCGGGAGCGGAAAGTCTCGGGAGAGACCCAGTACTTC
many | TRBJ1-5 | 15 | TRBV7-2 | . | CASTPDRDLNQPQHF | TGTGCCAGCACTCCGGACCGGGATCTCAATCAGCCCCAGCATTTT
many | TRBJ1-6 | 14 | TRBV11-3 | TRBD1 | CASSADRDNSPLHF | TGTGCCAGCAGCGCGGACAGGGATAATTCACCCCTCCACTTT
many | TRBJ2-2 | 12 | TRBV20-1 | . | CSARGVTGELFF | TGCAGTGCTAGAGGGGTGACCGGGGAGCTGTTTTTT
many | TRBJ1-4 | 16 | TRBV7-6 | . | CASSLRGDSSREKLFF | TGTGCCAGCAGCCTACGCGGGGATTCATCCCGAGAAAAACTGTTTTTT
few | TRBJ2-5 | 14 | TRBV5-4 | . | CASSPPGIQETQYF | TGTGCCAGCAGCCCCCCGGGTATTCAAGAGACCCAGTACTTC
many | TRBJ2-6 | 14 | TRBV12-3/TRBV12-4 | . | CASSARPGANVLTF | TGTGCCAGCAGTGCCCGCCCCGGGGCCAACGTCCTGACTTTC
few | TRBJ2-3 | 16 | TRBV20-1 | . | CSATPSVGGSTDTQYF | TGCAGTGCCACCCCCTCCGTGGGCGGAAGCACAGATACGCAGTATTTT
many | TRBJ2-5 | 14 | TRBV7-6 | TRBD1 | CASRPQTGGETQYF | TGTGCCAGCAGACCCCAGACAGGGGGCGAGACCCAGTACTTC
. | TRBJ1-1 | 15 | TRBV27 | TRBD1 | CASGGRGRLDTEAFF | TGTGCCAGCGGGGGCAGGGGGAGGTTGGACACTGAAGCTTTCTTT
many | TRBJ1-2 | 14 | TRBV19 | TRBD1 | CASTMPQGHYGYTF | TGTGCCAGTACCATGCCACAGGGGCACTATGGCTACACCTTC
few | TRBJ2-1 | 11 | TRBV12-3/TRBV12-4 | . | CASSWSNEQFF | TGTGCCAGCAGTTGGAGCAATGAGCAGTTCTTC
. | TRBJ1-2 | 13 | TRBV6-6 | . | CASWGGLGDGYTF | TGTGCCAGCTGGGGGGGCTTGGGGGATGGCTACACCTTC
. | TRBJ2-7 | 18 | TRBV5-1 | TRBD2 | CASSSTGLAGQYPYEQYF | TGCGCCAGCAGTTCCACCGGACTAGCGGGGCAGTATCCCTACGAGCAGTACTTC
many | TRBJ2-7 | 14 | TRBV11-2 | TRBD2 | CASIPSGGPYEQYF | TGTGCCAGCATCCCAAGCGGGGGCCCCTACGAGCAGTACTTC
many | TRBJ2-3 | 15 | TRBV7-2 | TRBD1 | CASSYTGTDTDTQYF | TGTGCCAGCAGCTATACCGGGACAGATACAGATACGCAGTATTTT
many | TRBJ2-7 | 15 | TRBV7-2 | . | CASSPRGRGKYEQYF | TGTGCCAGCAGCCCAAGGGGGAGAGGGAAGTACGAGCAGTACTTC
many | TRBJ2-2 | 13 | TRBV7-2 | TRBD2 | CASQRERTGELFF | TGTGCCAGCCAGCGGGAGCGAACCGGGGAGCTGTTTTTT
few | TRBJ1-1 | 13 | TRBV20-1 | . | CSARRHGGTEAFF | TGCAGTGCTAGGAGGCACGGCGGCACTGAAGCTTTCTTT
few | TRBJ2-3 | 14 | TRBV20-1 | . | CSAPSATYTDTQYF | TGCAGTGCCCCTAGCGCGACATACACAGATACGCAGTATTTT
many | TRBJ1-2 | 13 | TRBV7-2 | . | CASSPETDYGYTF | TGTGCCAGCAGCCCGGAGACGGACTATGGCTACACCTTC
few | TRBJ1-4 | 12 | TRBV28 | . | CASRRSNEKLFF | TGTGCCAGCAGACGTTCTAATGAAAAACTGTTTTTT
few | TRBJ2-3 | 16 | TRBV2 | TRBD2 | CASTRRTSGGTDTQYF | TGTGCCAGCACCAGAAGGACTAGCGGTGGCACAGATACGCAGTATTTT
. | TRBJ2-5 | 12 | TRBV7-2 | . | CASRRVGETQYF | TGTGCCAGCAGGAGGGTGGGAGAGACCCAGTACTTC
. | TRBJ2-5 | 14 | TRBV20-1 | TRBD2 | CSVSSGGGYKTQYF | TGCAGTGTTTCTAGCGGGGGGGGGTATAAGACCCAGTACTTC
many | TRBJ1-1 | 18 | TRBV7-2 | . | CASSPPGAFNFMNTEAFF | TGTGCCAGCAGCCCGCCAGGGGCATTTAACTTCATGAACACTGAAGCTTTCTTT
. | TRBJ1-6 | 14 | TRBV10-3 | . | CAISESSGNSPLHF | TGTGCCATCAGTGAGTCGTCGGGCAATTCACCCCTCCACTTT
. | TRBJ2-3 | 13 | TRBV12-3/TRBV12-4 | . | CASSFSLTDTQYF | TGTGCCAGCAGTTTCAGCCTCACAGATACGCAGTATTTT
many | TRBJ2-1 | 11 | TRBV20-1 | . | CSAEGHNEQFF | TGCAGTGCTGAGGGACACAATGAGCAGTTCTTC
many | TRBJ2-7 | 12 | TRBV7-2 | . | CASSYLNYEQYF | TGTGCCAGCAGCTACCTAAACTACGAGCAGTACTTC
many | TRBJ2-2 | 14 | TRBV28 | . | CASMGGVRTGELFF | TGTGCCAGCATGGGCGGGGTCCGCACCGGGGAGCTGTTTTTT
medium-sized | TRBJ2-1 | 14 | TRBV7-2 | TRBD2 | CASSSSGGAGEQFF | TGTGCCAGCAGCTCAAGCGGGGGGGCCGGTGAGCAGTTCTTC
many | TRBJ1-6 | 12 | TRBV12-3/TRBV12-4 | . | CASSSEHSPLHF | TGTGCCAGCAGTAGCGAGCATTCACCCCTCCACTTT
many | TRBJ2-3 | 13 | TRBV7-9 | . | CASSTLGGDTQYF | TGTGCCAGCAGCACACTAGGGGGAGATACGCAGTATTTT
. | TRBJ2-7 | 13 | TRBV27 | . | CASSLRTDYEQYF | TGTGCCAGCAGTTTAAGGACAGACTACGAGCAGTACTTC
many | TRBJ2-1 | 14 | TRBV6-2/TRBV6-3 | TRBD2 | CASRTAGAYNEQFF | TGTGCCAGCAGAACAGCGGGAGCCTACAATGAGCAGTTCTTC
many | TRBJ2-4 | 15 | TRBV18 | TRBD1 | CASSPVPGSGTVAYF | TGTGCCAGCTCCCCTGTTCCCGGGTCCGGGACAGTGGCGTACTTC
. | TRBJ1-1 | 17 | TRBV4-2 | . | CASSQASVAGLNTEAFF | TGTGCCAGCAGCCAAGCCAGCGTCGCAGGGCTGAACACTGAAGCTTTCTTT
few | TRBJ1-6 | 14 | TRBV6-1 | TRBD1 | CASKTGGPNSPLHF | TGTGCCAGCAAGACAGGGGGCCCTAATTCACCCCTCCACTTT
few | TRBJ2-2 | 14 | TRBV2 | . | CASSEILSPGELFF | TGTGCCAGCAGTGAAATATTGAGTCCCGGGGAGCTGTTTTTT
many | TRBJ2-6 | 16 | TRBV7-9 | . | CASSEYTTSGANVLTF | TGTGCCAGCAGCGAATACACGACATCTGGGGCCAACGTCCTGACTTTC
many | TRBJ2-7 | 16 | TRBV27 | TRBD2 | CASSPGLAGGPYEQYF | TGTGCCAGCAGTCCCGGACTAGCGGGAGGGCCATACGAGCAGTACTTC
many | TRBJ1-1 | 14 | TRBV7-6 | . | CASSLPLVGTEAFF | TGTGCCAGCAGCCTACCTTTGGTGGGCACTGAAGCTTTCTTT
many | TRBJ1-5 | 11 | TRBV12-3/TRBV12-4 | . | CASGFSQPQHF | TGTGCCAGCGGCTTTAGTCAGCCCCAGCATTTT
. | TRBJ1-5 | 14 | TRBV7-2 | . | CASSERYSNQPQHF | TGTGCCAGCAGCGAGAGATATAGCAATCAGCCCCAGCATTTT